This T cell receptor beta chain was sequenced in a study of blood T cell repertoires in COVID-19. As for the study in general: COVID-19 samples, acute and convalescent, were from the United States, Italy and Spain. PBMCs, B-cell-depleted T cells, or T cells were the source of the cDNA or gDNA that made up the material.

Per the authors' pipeline: Nucleated cell counts were estimated from reference gene primer amplification. Method: immunoSEQ multiplex PCR; TCRdb's copy keeps in-frame clones and lacks some. V, J and clone size reflect that table, while D and trimming were determined from the DNA. This sample carries about 83,000 clones, about 86% of them seen once, and the ten largest clones take 22%. With 10 bases clipped from V and 1 base from J, the junction kept 9 bases outside the gene matches. This CDR3 region has 14 residues. Germline V lookup: CDR1 MDHEN, CDR2 SYDVKM. Material: peripheral blood. This receptor was taken from a woman aged 80 or over in a cohort sampled during active or convalescent COVID-19. V usage is TRBV28 and J usage is TRBJ1-1; 7 bases are shared with TRBD1. CDR3 nucleotides: TGTGCCACCGTAGGGGGCACATGGAACACTGAAGCTTTCTTT. Protein product: CATVGGTWNTEAFF.